This record looks at one TCR beta chain sequence and its context. These data originate in a study of cytomegalovirus exposure and HLA in healthy donors. The CDR3 is made up of 17 amino acids. The germline gives CDR1 SGHKS, CDR2 YYEKEE (reference sequence). Trimming took 1 base from V and 0 from J, leaving 13 bases between them. The study ran its PCR with 60 Vbeta and 13 Jbeta primers. The method was immunoSEQ multiplex PCR; TCRdb's version includes in-frame clones alone and lacks a portion of them. The data show roughly 110,000 clones, approximately 79% seen once. This sequence joins TRBV5-5 and TRBJ2-2, with D hard to call. The clonotype was recovered from a man aged 60-69 years in good health and CMV-seronegative. Material: PBMCs. CDR3: CASSLQAYTSNTGELFF. The CDR3 DNA sequence: TGTGCCAGCAGCTTGCAGGCTTACACGTCGAACACCGGGGAGCTGTTTTTT.